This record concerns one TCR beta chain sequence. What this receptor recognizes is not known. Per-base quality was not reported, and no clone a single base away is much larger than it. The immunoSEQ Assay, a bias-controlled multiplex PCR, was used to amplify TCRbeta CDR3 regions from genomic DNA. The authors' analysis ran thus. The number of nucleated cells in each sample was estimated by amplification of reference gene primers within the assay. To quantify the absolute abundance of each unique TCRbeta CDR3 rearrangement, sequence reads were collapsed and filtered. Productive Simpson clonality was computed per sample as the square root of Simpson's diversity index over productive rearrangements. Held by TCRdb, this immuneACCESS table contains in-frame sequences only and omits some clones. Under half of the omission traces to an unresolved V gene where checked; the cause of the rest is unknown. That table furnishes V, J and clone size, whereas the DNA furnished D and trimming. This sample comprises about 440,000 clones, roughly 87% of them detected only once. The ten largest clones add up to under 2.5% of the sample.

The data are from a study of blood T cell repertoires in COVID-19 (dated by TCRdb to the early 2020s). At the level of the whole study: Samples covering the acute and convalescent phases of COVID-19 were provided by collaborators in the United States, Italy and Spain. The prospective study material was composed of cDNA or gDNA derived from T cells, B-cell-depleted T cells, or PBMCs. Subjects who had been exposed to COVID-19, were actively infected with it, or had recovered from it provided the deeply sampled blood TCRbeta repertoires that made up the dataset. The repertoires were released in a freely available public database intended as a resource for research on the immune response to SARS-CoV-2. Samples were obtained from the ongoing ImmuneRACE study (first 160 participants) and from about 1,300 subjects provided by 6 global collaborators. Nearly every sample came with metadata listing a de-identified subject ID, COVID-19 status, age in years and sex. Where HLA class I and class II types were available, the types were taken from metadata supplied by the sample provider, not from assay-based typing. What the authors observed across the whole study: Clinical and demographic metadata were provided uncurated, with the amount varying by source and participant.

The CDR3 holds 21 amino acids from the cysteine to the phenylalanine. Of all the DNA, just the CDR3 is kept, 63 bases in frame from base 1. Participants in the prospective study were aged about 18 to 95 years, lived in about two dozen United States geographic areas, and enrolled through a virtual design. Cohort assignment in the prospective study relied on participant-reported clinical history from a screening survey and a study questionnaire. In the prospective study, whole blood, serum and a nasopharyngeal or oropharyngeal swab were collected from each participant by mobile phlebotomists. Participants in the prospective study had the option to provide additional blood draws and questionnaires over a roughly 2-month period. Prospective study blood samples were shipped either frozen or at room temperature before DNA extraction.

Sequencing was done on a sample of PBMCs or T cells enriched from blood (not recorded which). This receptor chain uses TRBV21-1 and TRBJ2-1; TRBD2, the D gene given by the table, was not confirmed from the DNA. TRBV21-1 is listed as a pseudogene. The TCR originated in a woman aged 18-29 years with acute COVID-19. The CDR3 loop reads CASSKFVGAGGGLVVCNEQFF. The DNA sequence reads TGTGCCAGCAGCAAATTTGTAGGAGCGGGAGGAGGTTTAGTTGTTTGCAATGAGCAGTTCTTC.